The 27 T cell receptor beta chains below come from one sample, sequenced in a study of Ad26.COV2.S vaccination and SARS-CoV-2 variants. The table came from immunoSEQ multiplex PCR; TCRdb's copy has only in-frame clones and leaves some out. The table includes over 350,000 clones, approximately 86% detected once. The sample's treatment: over 15 received Ad26.COV2.S at low or high dose, single or two shots; several received placebo; per-sample allocation not given. Samples were taken on day 63 after the first vaccine or placebo injection. Sequenced material: peripheral blood, taken in a trial of Ad26.COV2.S vaccine versus placebo. Every receptor here comes from a person between 18 and 65 years old who received the Ad26.COV2.S COVID-19 vaccine or a placebo.

This clone showed up just once. The chain employs TRBV7-9 and TRBJ2-7; a possible D gene is TRBD1 (5 bases). The CDR3 is 12 amino acids. Trimming removed 1 base at V and 7 bases at J, with 8 bases between. Germline V lookup: CDR1 SEHNR, CDR2 FQNEAQ (reference sequence). The CDR3 spells CASSLVREEQYF. The DNA for the CDR3 is TGTGCCAGCAGCTTAGTCAGGGAAGAGCAGTACTTC.

This clone was seen a single time. V gene TRBV6-2 or TRBV6-3 combines with J gene TRBJ1-1; D may be TRBD1 (6 bases). V lost 6 bases and J lost 7, with 18 bases in between. Per germline, CDR1 MNHEY and CDR2 SVGEGT. This CDR3 has 14 residues. The CDR3, as DNA: TGTGCCAGCAGCCCCCTGGACAGAACCCTTGAAGCTTTCTTT. Amino acid sequence: CASSPLDRTLEAFF.

V and J are TRBV11-2 and TRBJ2-1, with a possible D match to TRBD2 (5 bases). The V gene lost 4 bases and the J gene lost 10 bases, with 11 bases spanning the gap. The CDR3 covers 12 residues. CDR1 SGHAT and CDR2 FQNNGV come from the germline V gene. In DNA form, the CDR3 reads TGTGCCAGCAGCTCTCAAAGGAGGGAGCAGTTCTTC. Amino acids: CASSSQRREQFF.

The V and J genes are TRBV3-1 (or the pseudogene TRBV3-2) and TRBJ2-7; 9 nucleotides agree with TRBD2. Germline-derived CDR1 and CDR2 are LGHDT and YNNKEL (reference sequence). This CDR3 has 14 residues. Trimming removed 0 bases from V and 6 bases from J; junction bases left unmatched: 3. CDR3 nucleotides: TGTGCCAGCAGCCAAGATCTTAGCGGGGGCGAGCAGTACTTC. It encodes CASSQDLSGGEQYF.

J is TRBJ2-7 and V is TRBV3-1 (or the pseudogene TRBV3-2); 7 nucleotides match TRBD2. The CDR3 covers 15 residues. Germline V CDR1 and CDR2: LGHDT, YNNKEL (reference sequence). The ends lost 1 base at V and 3 bases at J; junction bases unmatched: 6. CDR3 DNA: TGTGCCAGCAGCCAAGGGCTAGCGGAGGGCTACGAGCAGTACTTC. Translated, it gives CASSQGLAEGYEQYF.

The gene calls are TRBV6-5 and TRBJ2-5; weak D call: TRBD2 (6 bases). The CDR3 spans 13 residues. The V gene's germline CDR1 is MNHEY and CDR2 SVGAGI. Trimming cost V 6 bases and J 1 base, with 9 bases left between them. The CDR3 DNA sequence: TGTGCCAGCAGCTGGGACTTCCAAGAGACCCAGTACTTC. Translation: CASSWDFQETQYF.

The V and J genes are TRBV7-9 and TRBJ1-5; D might be TRBD1 (5 bases). The ends were cut back, 1 base at V and 6 bases at J, with 7 bases in the middle. Germline V gives CDR1 SEHNR, CDR2 FQNEAQ (reference sequence). The CDR3 loop spans 13 amino acids. The CDR3 DNA reads TGTGCCAGCAGCTTAGGGGGGTTTCAGCCCCAGCATTTT. Residues: CASSLGGFQPQHF. Based on the CDR3 plus reference TRBV7-9 and TRBJ1-5, the full variable domain is DTGVSQNPRHKITKRGQNVTFRCDPISEHNRLYWYRQTLGQGPEFLTYFQNEAQLEKSRLLSDRFSAERPKGSFSTLEIQRTEQGDSAMYLCASSLGGFQPQHFGDGTRLSIL.

This chain joins TRBV2 and TRBJ2-7; TRBD1 aligns across 7 bases. Germline-derived CDR1 and CDR2 are SNHLY and FYNNEI. This CDR3 is built from 13 residues. The J segment lost 1 base and the V segment lost 11 bases, leaving 8 bases of the junction unmatched. The DNA of the CDR3 is TGTGCCGGGCGCCGGGACAGATCCTACGAGCAGTACTTC. Its protein product is CAGRRDRSYEQYF.

V usage is TRBV7-6 and J usage is TRBJ2-1; 12 nucleotides agree with TRBD2. The CDR3 is made up of 15 amino acids. Germline V lookup: CDR1 SGHVS, CDR2 FNYEAQ. After removal of 7 bases from V and 8 bases from J, the junction contained 9 bases not matched to a gene. CDR3: CASTLAGGLGDEQFF. In nucleotides, the CDR3 is TGTGCCAGCACACTAGCGGGGGGCCTAGGGGATGAGCAGTTCTTC.

The rearrangement uses TRBV7-2 and TRBJ2-7, with a weak D call TRBD2 (6 bases). CDR1 and CDR2 from the germline V gene are SGHTA and FQGNSA. V shed 5 bases and J shed 4 bases, with 12 bases lying between them. This CDR3 is built from 13 residues. CDR3 bases: TGTGCCAGCAGCCCCTCACTAGCTTACGAGCAGTACTTC. Amino acids: CASSPSLAYEQYF.

The chain joins TRBV6-5 to TRBJ2-7; no reliable D call. Trimming cost V 0 bases and J 2 bases, with 11 bases left between them. CDR1 is MNHEY and CDR2 is SVGAGI in the germline V gene. The CDR3 consists of 15 residues. The CDR3 reads CASSYSIGFPYEQYF. CDR3 bases: TGTGCCAGCAGTTACTCGATCGGATTTCCCTACGAGCAGTACTTC.

The rearrangement links TRBV5-5 to TRBJ2-3, with D uncertain. V was trimmed by 0 bases and J by 0 bases, leaving 8 bases between them. The CDR3 sequence is 15 residues long. The germline V gene encodes CDR1 SGHKS and CDR2 YYEKEE (reference sequence). This CDR3 reads CASSLVAPSTDTQYF. The CDR3 bases are TGTGCCAGCAGCTTGGTCGCTCCTAGCACAGATACGCAGTATTTT.

The rearrangement uses TRBV9 and TRBJ1-1, with no clear D. Deletions cut 0 bases from V and 8 bases from J, with 8 bases between. CDR3 length equals 12 residues. CDR1 is SGDLS and CDR2 is YYNGEE in the germline V gene. The CDR3 here is CASSVGGREAFF. The CDR3 bases are TGTGCCAGCAGCGTAGGGGGTCGAGAAGCTTTCTTT.

This chain joins TRBV4-1 and TRBJ1-4; the D is unclear. Trimming left V 1 base short and J 5 bases short, with 14 bases between. Germline V gene data show CDR1 as MGHRA and CDR2 as YSYEKL. The CDR3 loop spans 16 amino acids. CDR3 DNA: TGCGCCAGCAGCCAAGGGGCTACAGCCCTAAATGAAAAACTGTTTTTT. Its protein product is CASSQGATALNEKLFF.

This clone was recorded once. The chain carries TRBV4-3 and TRBJ1-5, with a tentative D call TRBD1 (6 bases). Deletions cut 3 bases from V and 2 bases from J, with 14 bases between. Germline values: CDR1 LGHNA, CDR2 YSLEER. The CDR3 is 16 amino acids. DNA for the CDR3: TGCGCCAGCAGCCAGAATTACAGGGATGGCAATCAGCCCCAGCATTTT. Amino acids: CASSQNYRDGNQPQHF.

The CDR3 region is CASSFTGGSGNTIYF. CDR3 nucleotides: TGTGCCAGCAGTTTTACAGGGGGCTCTGGAAACACCATATATTTT. The rearrangement joins TRBV6-2 or TRBV6-3 to TRBJ1-3, with 8 nucleotides matching TRBD1. Germline lookup yields CDR1 MNHEY and CDR2 SVGEGT. CDR3 length: 15 residues. V was clipped by 4 bases and J by 0 bases; unmatched bases: 2.

The chain combines TRBV14 with TRBJ2-3, with 9 bases lining up with TRBD2. The germline V gene encodes CDR1 SGHDN and CDR2 FVKESK. CDR3 length: 16 amino acids. J was trimmed by 7 bases and V by 0 bases; bases with no gene match: 8. CDR3 coding DNA: TGTGCCAGCAGCCAAGATAGGGGTAGCGGGGGATATACGCAGTATTTT. This encodes CASSQDRGSGGYTQYF.

The rearrangement joins TRBV7-8 to TRBJ2-7, with D possibly TRBD2 on 6 matching bases. Germline CDR1 SGHVS, CDR2 FQNEAQ. Trimming removed 5 bases from V and 5 bases from J, with 19 bases in between. The CDR3 sequence is 15 residues long. The DNA of the CDR3 is TGTGCCAGCAGCCCCGGCCCAGGGCGGGGAGACGAGCAGTACTTC. Translating it yields CASSPGPGRGDEQYF.

V usage is TRBV12-3 or TRBV12-4 and J usage is TRBJ2-3; tentative D call: TRBD2 (6 bases). Between the trimmed V and J ends, which lost 7 bases and 9 bases, there was a span of 14 bases. The length of the CDR3 is 12 residues. This chain's CDR3 is CASTGGGRTQYF. CDR3 DNA sequence: TGTGCCAGCACCGGGGGAGGAAGAACGCAGTATTTT.

The chain joins TRBV29-1 to TRBJ2-7; D perhaps matches TRBD1 (5 bases). Per the germline V gene, CDR1 is SQVTM and CDR2 is ANQGSEA. The V gene lost 4 bases and the J gene lost 4 bases, with 17 bases spanning the gap. CDR3 length: 14 residues. CDR3 nucleotides: TGCAGCGTTGGTGATCTGGGGCTACCGTACGAGCAGTACTTC. It is translated as CSVGDLGLPYEQYF.

The chain joins TRBV7-6 to TRBJ2-7, with D uncertain. Trimming stripped 2 bases from V and 1 base from J, with 6 bases between. CDR3 length equals 13 residues. The V gene's germline CDR1 is SGHVS and CDR2 FNYEAQ. The CDR3 coding sequence is TGTGCCAGCAGCTTAAGTCTATCCTACGAGCAGTACTTC. Translation: CASSLSLSYEQYF.

The chain employs TRBV11-2 and TRBJ1-3; D is undetermined. With 5 bases removed from V and 2 bases from J, the gap between germline ends came to 16 bases. The CDR3 is 16 residues long. Germline assignment: CDR1 SGHAT and CDR2 FQNNGV. The CDR3 spells CASSPPRAGTGNTIYF. As DNA, the CDR3 is TGTGCCAGCAGCCCCCCGAGGGCGGGAACTGGAAACACCATATATTTT.

CDR3 DNA: TGTGCCAGCCGCGACAGGGTTTCTGAAAAACTGTTTTTT. This encodes CASRDRVSEKLFF. V gene TRBV9 combines with J gene TRBJ1-4, with 7 bases fitting TRBD1. Losses at the gene ends were 7 bases for V and 7 bases for J; bases not matched to a gene: 7. CDR3 length: 13 amino acids. Germline V lookup: CDR1 SGDLS, CDR2 YYNGEE.

The chain combines TRBV6-5 with TRBJ2-7, with 7 positions matching TRBD1. Germline assignment: CDR1 MNHEY and CDR2 SVGAGI. The CDR3 is 13 amino acids. V lost 6 bases and J lost 2; bases outside the gene matches: 4. CDR3 residues: CASRTGTAYEQYF. DNA of the CDR3: TGTGCCAGCAGGACCGGGACAGCCTACGAGCAGTACTTC.

The chain carries TRBV24-1 and TRBJ2-2, with unresolved D. This CDR3 has 13 amino acids. V was shortened by 5 bases and J by 4 bases, with 7 bases between the two germline ends. Per germline, CDR1 KGHDR and CDR2 SFDVKD. The CDR3 DNA sequence: TGTGCCACCAGTGCTTGGACCACCGGGGAGCTGTTTTTT. The encoded protein is CATSAWTTGELFF.

This rearrangement joins TRBV7-2 to TRBJ2-3, with TRBD2 matching over 9 bases. Germline V CDR1 and CDR2: SGHTA, FQGNSA. Trimming at V came to 5 bases and at J to 6 bases, leaving 6 bases not matched to a gene. The CDR3 runs to 14 residues. Here the CDR3 reads CASSRPGLADTQYF. The CDR3 DNA sequence: TGTGCCAGCAGCCGCCCTGGACTAGCGGATACGCAGTATTTT.

The chain recombines TRBV19 with TRBJ2-1; 14 nucleotides align to TRBD2. Germline V gene data show CDR1 as LNHDA and CDR2 as SQIVND (reference sequence). This CDR3 contains 17 residues. The trim removed 5 bases at V and 3 bases at J, leaving 6 bases unmatched. This chain's CDR3 is CASSVRTSGGFYNEQFF. Written as DNA, the CDR3 is TGTGCCAGTAGTGTCAGGACTAGCGGGGGGTTCTACAATGAGCAGTTCTTC.